This TCR beta chain was sequenced during a study of cytotoxic CD8 clonotypes in ibrutinib-treated CLL. As for the study in general: Responses: 24 partial, 2 complete; after median roughly 68 months, around 14 stayed remitted, some 12 progressed.

Data came from immunoSEQ multiplex PCR; TCRdb stores just in-frame clones and leaves some out. The sample has roughly 160,000 clones, about 84% seen once; the top ten hold 4.6%. Study results and limitations: Treatment saw public clonotypes, which were uncommon, either contract or stay stable. Samples from sustained-remission and progressing patients were taken at different times. Clonality was elevated at ibrutinib response and had returned toward baseline at progression.

Points on this clone: Its specificity is not known.

Trimming at V came to 6 bases and at J to 1 base, leaving 10 bases not matched to a gene. Per the germline V gene, CDR1 is MNHEY and CDR2 is SMNVEV (reference sequence). This CDR3 is 17 amino acids long. The TCR comes from a human donor with chronic lymphocytic leukemia. This sample comprised PBMCs, obtained after 24 months of ibrutinib treatment. The V call is TRBV27, the J call TRBJ2-2; the match to TRBD1 covers 8 bases. The CDR3 DNA is TGTGCCAGCAGCCCGGTGCCGGGACAGGTGAACACCGGGGAGCTGTTTTTT. It translates to CASSPVPGQVNTGELFF.